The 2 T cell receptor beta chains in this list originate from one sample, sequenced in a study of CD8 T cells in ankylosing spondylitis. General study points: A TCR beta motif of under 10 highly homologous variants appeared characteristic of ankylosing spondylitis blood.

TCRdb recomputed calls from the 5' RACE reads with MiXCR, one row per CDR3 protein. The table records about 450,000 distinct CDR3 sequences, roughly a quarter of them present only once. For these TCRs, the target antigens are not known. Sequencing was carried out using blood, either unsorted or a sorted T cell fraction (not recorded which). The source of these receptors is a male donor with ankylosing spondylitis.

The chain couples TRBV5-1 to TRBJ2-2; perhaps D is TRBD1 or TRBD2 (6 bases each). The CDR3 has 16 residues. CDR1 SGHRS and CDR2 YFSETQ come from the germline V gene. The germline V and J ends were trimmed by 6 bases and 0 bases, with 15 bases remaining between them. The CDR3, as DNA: TGCGCCAGCACCCGGGCGGGACAAACGAACACCGGGGAGCTGTTTTTT. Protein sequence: CASTRAGQTNTGELFF. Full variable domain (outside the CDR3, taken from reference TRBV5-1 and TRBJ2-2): KAGVTQTPRYLIKTRGQQVTLSCSPISGHRSVSWYQQTPGQGLQFLFEYFSETQRNKGNFPGRFSGRQFSNSRSEMNVSTLELGDSALYLCASTRAGQTNTGELFFGEGSRLTVL.

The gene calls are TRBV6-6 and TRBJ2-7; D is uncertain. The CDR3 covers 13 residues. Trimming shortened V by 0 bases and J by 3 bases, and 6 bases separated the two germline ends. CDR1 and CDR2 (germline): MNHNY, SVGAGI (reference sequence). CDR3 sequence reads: CASSYSEGYEQYV. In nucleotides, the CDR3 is TGTGCCAGCAGTTACTCCGAAGGCTACGAGCAGTACGTC.